These 26 T cell receptor beta chains were sequenced from one sample in a study of PD-1 blockade in classical Hodgkin lymphoma. After autologous stem cell transplantation all patients relapsed, and prior brentuximab vedotin exposure differed between cohorts. Here immunoSEQ multiplex PCR was the method, and the copy in TCRdb shows in-frame clones only, minus some. This sample has roughly 16,000 clones, with 82% found just once. Sequencing was performed on peripheral blood mononuclear cells (PBMCs), taken before the second cycle of nivolumab. These TCRs come from a human donor with classical Hodgkin lymphoma.

The chain combines TRBV5-6 with TRBJ2-3; D perhaps matches TRBD2 (5 bases). CDR3 length: 13 amino acids. V shed 4 bases and J shed 3 bases, with 9 bases lying between them. Looked up from germline, CDR1 is SGHDT and CDR2 is YYEEEE. CDR3 DNA sequence: TGTGCCAGCAGCCCCGGGGTTACAGATACGCAGTATTTT. This translates into CASSPGVTDTQYF.

This chain links TRBV4-2 with TRBJ2-7, with D possibly matching TRBD2 (5 bases). This CDR3 comprises 13 residues. Looked up from germline, CDR1 is LGHNA and CDR2 is YNFKEQ. The V end was cut by 1 base, the J end by 1 base, with 5 bases between. In nucleotides, the CDR3 is TGTGCCAGCAGCCAAGGGACTTCCTACGAGCAGTACTTC. Amino acid sequence: CASSQGTSYEQYF.

The V call is TRBV28, the J call TRBJ1-1; TRBD1 matches 9 bases. J gave up 8 bases and V 2 bases, and 6 bases lay outside the gene matches. The CDR3 loop spans 14 amino acids. CDR1 is MDHEN and CDR2 is SYDVKM in the germline V gene. As DNA, the CDR3 is TGTGCCAGCAGTTTACCCAACAGGGGGCGCGAAGCTTTCTTT. It is translated as CASSLPNRGREAFF.

CDR3 coding DNA: TGCGCCAGCAGCCAAGGGACTAGCGGCTACAATGAGCAGTTCTTC. This codes for CASSQGTSGYNEQFF. The genes are TRBV5-1 and TRBJ2-1; TRBD2 matches at 11 bases. CDR1 SGHRS and CDR2 YFSETQ come from the germline V gene. This CDR3 is 15 amino acids long. The ends lost 4 bases at V and 3 bases at J; junction bases unmatched: 3.

A remark on this clone: The sample carries other DNA sequences with the same CDR3. The V call is TRBV28, the J call TRBJ1-1; D remains ambiguous. The CDR3 consists of 11 residues. Germline-derived CDR1 and CDR2 are MDHEN and SYDVKM. The V gene lost 6 bases and the J gene lost 5 bases, with 7 bases spanning the gap. The CDR3 DNA reads as TGTGCCAGCAGCCGGAATACTGAAGCTTTCTTT. Its translation: CASSRNTEAFF.

The chain links TRBV7-2 to TRBJ2-7; no clear D. Per the germline V gene, CDR1 is SGHTA and CDR2 is FQGNSA. CDR3 size: 12 residues. V was clipped by 3 bases and J by 6 bases, with 9 bases between them. Here the CDR3 DNA reads TGTGCCAGCAGCTTCGCGCCCCCCGAGCAGTACTTC. It codes for CASSFAPPEQYF.

The V call is TRBV9, the J call TRBJ2-5, with 8 bases lining up with TRBD1. Germline-derived CDR1 and CDR2 are SGDLS and YYNGEE. Trimming took 4 bases from V and 5 from J; bases not matched to a gene: 7. CDR3 length: 14 amino acids. CDR3 loop: CASSLGQGSETQYF. The CDR3 DNA reads as TGTGCCAGCAGCTTAGGACAGGGCAGCGAGACCCAGTACTTC.

This clone has just a few counts. The chain has TRBV10-3 and TRBJ2-1; TRBD2 aligns across 11 bases. CDR1 and CDR2 from the germline V gene are ENHRY and SYGVKD. The CDR3 loop spans 14 amino acids. V lost 5 bases to trimming and J lost 7 bases; unmatched junction nucleotides: 4. For the CDR3, the DNA is TGTGCCATCAGTCCGGGACTAGCGGCTAATGAGCAGTTCTTC. This sequence encodes CAISPGLAANEQFF.

The J gene is TRBJ1-1, the V gene TRBV7-9; D unclear. Deletions cut 10 bases from V and 2 bases from J, with 11 bases between. Germline V gene lookup returns CDR1 SEHNR and CDR2 FQNEAQ (reference sequence). The CDR3 sequence is 12 residues long. The CDR3 loop reads CATGLDNTEAFF. CDR3 sequence (DNA): TGTGCCACAGGACTGGATAACACTGAAGCTTTCTTT.

This clone was seen more than once but under ten times. DNA of the CDR3: TGTGCCAGCAGCCCGGGACAGGGCGGTGGCTACACCTTC. Translation: CASSPGQGGGYTF. This chain uses TRBV7-2 with TRBJ1-2; 9 positions match TRBD1. The CDR3 consists of 13 residues. With 5 bases clipped from V and 7 bases from J, the junction kept 5 bases outside the gene matches. Germline CDR1 and CDR2: SGHTA and FQGNSA.

On this clone: A read error may account for a junction end that differs from germline. The chain couples TRBV2 to TRBJ1-1; D remains unclear. Germline values: CDR1 SNHLY, CDR2 FYNNEI. The CDR3 has 13 amino acids. The CDR3 is CAGSVDKNTEAFF. The CDR3 DNA reads TGTGCCGGCAGTGTTGACAAGAACACTGAAGCTTTCTTT.

This clone occurred once. The J gene is TRBJ2-5, the V gene TRBV12-2; the DNA was not used to check the table's D call, TRBD1. TRBV12-2 is listed as a pseudogene. The CDR3 contains 15 residues. The CDR3 DNA is TGTGCAAGTCGCTACCGGGACAGGGATTCAGAGACCCAGTACTTC. This codes for CASRYRDRDSETQYF.

The chain is built from TRBV11-2 and TRBJ2-3, with D perhaps matching TRBD2 (5 bases). Trimming left V 3 bases short and J 1 base short, with 8 bases between. The CDR3 runs to 14 residues. Per the germline V gene, CDR1 is SGHAT and CDR2 is FQNNGV. The CDR3 DNA follows: TGTGCCAGCAGCTTTTCCGGGGGCACAGATACGCAGTATTTT. Translated, it gives CASSFSGGTDTQYF.

This chain connects TRBV7-2 to TRBJ2-1; D call uncertain. V dropped 6 bases and J dropped 9 bases, with 9 bases sitting between them. Per germline, CDR1 SGHTA and CDR2 FQGNSA. The CDR3 is made up of 11 amino acids. Written as DNA, the CDR3 is TGTGCCAGCAGTCTATACTTTGAGCAGTTCTTC. Protein: CASSLYFEQFF.

The rearrangement uses TRBV7-8 and TRBJ1-4; D is ambiguous. The V gene lost 2 bases and the J gene lost 8 bases, with 15 bases spanning the gap. The CDR3 extends over 15 amino acids. CDR1 and CDR2 from the germline V gene are SGHVS and FQNEAQ. CDR3: CASSLQPREREKLFF. CDR3 DNA: TGTGCCAGCAGCTTACAGCCGAGGGAAAGGGAAAAACTGTTTTTT.

The chain joins TRBV2 to TRBJ1-5; a possible D gene is TRBD1 (5 bases). V lost 8 bases and J 7 bases, leaving 15 bases between the germline ends. The germline CDR1 and CDR2 sequences are SNHLY and FYNNEI. This CDR3 is built from 13 residues. The CDR3 spells CASSGGTGQPQHF. The CDR3 DNA reads as TGTGCCAGCTCCGGGGGGACGGGGCAGCCCCAGCATTTT.

This chain connects TRBV9 to TRBJ1-2; maybe TRBD1 (5 bases). Trimming removed 0 bases at V and 4 bases at J, with 10 bases between. The germline V gene encodes CDR1 SGDLS and CDR2 YYNGEE. The CDR3 runs 14 residues. CDR3 DNA sequence: TGTGCCAGCAGCGTAGTTGGGACCCTCTATGGCTACACCTTC. Protein sequence: CASSVVGTLYGYTF. The variable domain in full, with the rest retrieved from reference TRBV9 and TRBJ1-2, is DSGVTQTPKHLITATGQRVTLRCSPRSGDLSVYWYQQSLDQGLQFLIQYYNGEERAKGNILERFSAQQFPDLHSELNLSSLELGDSALYFCASSVVGTLYGYTFGSGTRLTVV.

The CDR3 region has the DNA TGTGCCAGCAGCTTGTTAGAAAACGCGAACACTGAAGCTTTCTTT. Protein sequence: CASSLLENANTEAFF. The gene calls are TRBV7-8 and TRBJ1-1; D not resolved. This CDR3 is built from 15 residues. Between the trimmed V and J ends, which lost 3 bases and 1 base, there was a span of 12 bases. Per germline, CDR1 SGHVS and CDR2 FQNEAQ.

This rearrangement joins TRBV28 to TRBJ1-2; possible D gene TRBD1, 5 bases. The V end was cut by 6 bases, the J end by 0 bases, with 11 bases between. The CDR3 is 14 amino acids. Germline assignment: CDR1 MDHEN and CDR2 SYDVKM. The CDR3 DNA sequence: TGTGCCAGCAGCTTGACAGCAGCTAACTATGGCTACACCTTC. Its protein is CASSLTAANYGYTF.

The CDR3 loop reads CASSFPGQGYEQYF. CDR3 DNA sequence: TGCGCCAGCAGCTTCCCGGGACAGGGCTACGAGCAGTACTTC. This chain links TRBV5-1 with TRBJ2-7; 9 nucleotides match TRBD1. CDR3 length: 14 residues. Trimming took 2 bases from V and 3 from J; bases not matched to a gene: 3. Germline values: CDR1 SGHRS, CDR2 YFSETQ.

In this sample, this clone turned up a few times. V is TRBV7-6 and J is TRBJ1-1; D is perhaps TRBD1 (6 bases). The CDR3 extends over 15 amino acids. With 1 base removed from V and 6 bases from J, the gap between germline ends came to 15 bases. CDR1 and CDR2 from the germline V gene are SGHVS and FNYEAQ. CDR3 sequence: CASSLGTGTRAEAFF. The CDR3 nucleotides read TGTGCCAGCAGCTTAGGTACAGGGACGAGGGCTGAAGCTTTCTTT.

The J gene is TRBJ2-5, the V gene TRBV14; TRBD2 matches at 12 bases. Germline loops: CDR1 SGHDN, CDR2 FVKESK. The ends lost 3 bases at V and 1 base at J; junction bases unmatched: 3. The CDR3 covers 16 residues. DNA for the CDR3: TGTGCCAGCAGCCAGGGGGGACTAGCGGGCCAAGAGACCCAGTACTTC. This encodes CASSQGGLAGQETQYF.

The gene calls are TRBV2 and TRBJ2-6; D gene uncertain. Between the trimmed V and J ends, which lost 10 bases and 0 bases, there was a span of 10 bases. The CDR3 sequence is 14 residues long. Germline CDR1 SNHLY, CDR2 FYNNEI. The CDR3 region is CAIGRSSGANVLTF. The CDR3 DNA is TGTGCCATCGGAAGAAGCTCTGGGGCCAACGTCCTGACTTTC.

The rearrangement links TRBV5-4 to TRBJ2-5, with 8 nucleotides matching TRBD2. The CDR3 is 14 amino acids. The V gene end was trimmed by 0 bases and the J gene end by 5 bases; junction bases not matched to a gene: 3. Germline-derived CDR1 and CDR2 are SGHNT and YYREEE (reference sequence). CDR3 nucleotide sequence: TGTGCCAGCAGCTTGGTTGCTAGCGGGGAGACCCAGTACTTC. This codes for CASSLVASGETQYF.

The chain links TRBV4-3 to TRBJ2-1, with unresolved D. The CDR3 extends over 17 amino acids. Trimming took off 0 bases at V and 0 bases at J, with 12 bases between the two ends. The germline V gene has CDR1 LGHNA and CDR2 YSLEER. CDR3 amino acids: CASSQDVLTVSYNEQFF. The CDR3, as DNA: TGCGCCAGCAGCCAAGATGTATTAACAGTCTCCTACAATGAGCAGTTCTTC.

The chain couples TRBV11-2 to TRBJ1-1, with TRBD1 matching over 7 bases. CDR1 is SGHAT, CDR2 FQNNGV, per germline. The ends lost 4 bases at V and 5 bases at J; junction bases unmatched: 7. There are 14 residues in the CDR3. As DNA, the CDR3 is TGTGCCAGCAGCTCCCCGGCAGGGGGGACTGAAGCTTTCTTT. Its protein is CASSSPAGGTEAFF. The full variable domain, in which reference TRBV11-2 and TRBJ1-1 provide the parts outside the CDR3, is EAGVAQSPRYKIIEKRQSVAFWCNPISGHATLYWYQQILGQGPKLLIQFQNNGVVDDSQLPKDRFSAERLKGVDSTLKIQPAKLEDSAVYLCASSSPAGGTEAFFGQGTRLTVV.